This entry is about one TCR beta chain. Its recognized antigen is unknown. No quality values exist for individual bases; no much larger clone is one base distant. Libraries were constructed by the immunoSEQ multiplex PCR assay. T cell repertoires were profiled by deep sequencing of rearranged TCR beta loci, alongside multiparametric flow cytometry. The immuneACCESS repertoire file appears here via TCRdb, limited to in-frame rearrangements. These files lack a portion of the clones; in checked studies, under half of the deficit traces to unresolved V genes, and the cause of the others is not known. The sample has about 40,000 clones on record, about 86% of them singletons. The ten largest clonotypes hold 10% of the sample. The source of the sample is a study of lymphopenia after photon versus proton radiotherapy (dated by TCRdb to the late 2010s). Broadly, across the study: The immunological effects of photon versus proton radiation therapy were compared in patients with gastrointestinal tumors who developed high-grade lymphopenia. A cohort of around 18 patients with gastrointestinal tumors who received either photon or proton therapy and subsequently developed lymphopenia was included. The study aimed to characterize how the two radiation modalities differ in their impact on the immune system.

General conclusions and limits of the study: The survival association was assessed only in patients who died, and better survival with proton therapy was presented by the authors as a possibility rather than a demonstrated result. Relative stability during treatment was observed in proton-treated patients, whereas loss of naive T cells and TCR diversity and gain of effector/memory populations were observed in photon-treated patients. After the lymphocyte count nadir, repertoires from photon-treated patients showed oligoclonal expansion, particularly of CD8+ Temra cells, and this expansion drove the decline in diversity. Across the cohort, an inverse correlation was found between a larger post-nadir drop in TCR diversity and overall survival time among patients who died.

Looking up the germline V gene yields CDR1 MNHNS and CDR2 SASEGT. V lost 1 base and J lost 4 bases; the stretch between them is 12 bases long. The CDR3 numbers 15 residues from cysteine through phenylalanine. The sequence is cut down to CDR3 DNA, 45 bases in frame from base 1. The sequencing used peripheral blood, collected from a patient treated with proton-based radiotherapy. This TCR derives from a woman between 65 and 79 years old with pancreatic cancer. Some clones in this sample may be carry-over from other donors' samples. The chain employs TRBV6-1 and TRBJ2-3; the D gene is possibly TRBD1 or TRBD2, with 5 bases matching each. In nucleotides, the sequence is TGTGCCAGCAGTGAAGTCGGGACCCGGGCAGATACGCAGTATTTT. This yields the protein CASSEVGTRADTQYF.